This is a list of T cell receptor beta chains from one sample in a study of shared clonotypes between healthy human individuals. Here immunoSEQ multiplex PCR was the method, and the copy in TCRdb shows in-frame clones only, minus some. The table has over a million clones, around 98.5% seen once. Input material: naive CD4+ T cells sorted from blood. Every receptor here comes from a man younger than 40 in good health. Each CDR3 is given without its conserved first and last residue.

TRBJ2-7 TRBV7-2 ASSPSGTSYEQY
TRBJ2-1 TRBV7-2 ASSLGWGGSNEQF
TRBJ1-1 TRBV2 ASSLPPHKGTEAF
TRBJ2-7 TRBV11-2 ASSLRAETYEQY
TRBJ1-4 TRBV5-1 ASSLGRSNEKLF
TRBJ2-7 TRBV7-2 ASSSEREAEQY
TRBJ2-7 TRBV15 ATSSRDRGEQY
TRBJ1-1 TRBV18 ASSPPRGEGSEAF
TRBJ2-7 TRBV5-4 ASSIQGISYEQY
TRBJ2-7 TRBV7-9 ASSLGIRGTTYEQY
TRBJ2-1 TRBV27 ASSFNVAGSYNEQF
TRBJ1-5 TRBV28 ASSSSLGDFYSNQPQH
TRBJ2-1 TRBV19 ASSMYISGSGDEQF
TRBJ1-4 TRBV28 ASSWRAGRVGEKLF
TRBJ1-2 TRBV6-1 ASTLLGSYGYT
TRBJ2-2 TRBV15 ATSPIATGELF
TRBJ2-1 TRBV7-2 ASSLTFGTISYNEQF
TRBJ2-7 TRBV5-1 ASSLQPTSVSYEQY
TRBJ2-3 TRBV27 ASSLRVGPDTQY
TRBJ2-1 TRBV7-2 ASSLAGLAYNEQF
TRBJ2-3 TRBV29-1 SVGQGVVTTDTQY
TRBJ2-3 TRBV5-1 ASSATLADTQY
TRBJ2-4 TRBV5-1 ASSLRTSGIYIQY
TRBJ1-5 TRBV30 AWSVRAGYQPQH
TRBJ2-2 TRBV29-1 SVLGGVNTGELF
TRBJ1-1 TRBV19 ASSRGLAEAF
TRBJ2-5 TRBV27 ASSLSIRGRETQY
TRBJ2-3 TRBV10-1 ASSEGATDTQY
TRBJ2-2 TRBV5-5 ASSPSTGGLTGELF
TRBJ2-1 TRBV11-3 ASSLQAGGGSEQF
TRBJ2-5 TRBV9 ASSAGQGKETQY
TRBJ2-7 TRBV20-1 SAGTVYEQY
TRBJ2-1 TRBV7-9 ASSLGGGLALSSYNEQF
TRBJ2-4 TRBV28 ASNEPPGNIQY
TRBJ1-4 TRBV4-2 ASSQDRADGRKLF
TRBJ1-5 TRBV4-1 ASSPGGRRQPQH
TRBJ1-4 TRBV19 ASSPRQGVTNEKLF
TRBJ2-1 TRBV5-1 ASSLVAGGPYNEQF
TRBJ2-3 TRBV4-3 ASSQGWTDTDTQY
TRBJ1-2 TRBV25-1 ASSTPRGVDYGYT